This T cell receptor (beta chain) came from a study of T cell responses to AZD1222 COVID-19 vaccine. Overall study: Whether given at about 4 or about 12 weeks, second doses were pooled. Findings and limits, study-wide: Distributed over spike, vaccine-associated CD4 TCRs predominated at 160-218 and 743-854.

About this clone itself: The antigen is undetermined.

Germline CDR1 and CDR2: SGHTA and FQGNSA. The CDR3 totals 13 residues. V lost 10 bases and J lost 1, with 13 bases in between. The method was immunoSEQ multiplex PCR; TCRdb's version includes in-frame clones alone and lacks a portion of them. The sample lists more than 45,000 clones; approximately 88% were seen once. The starting material was peripheral blood, obtained on day 0 of AZD1222 vaccination. The TCR comes from an adult in good health. The chain recombines TRBV7-2 with TRBJ1-1; D uncertain. DNA for the CDR3: TGTGCCACCGGAAGGCGGGGGAACACTGAAGCTTTCTTT. Protein product: CATGRRGNTEAFF.